This record looks at one T cell receptor (beta chain) sequence and its context. What it binds is not known. MiXCR, run by TCRdb on the reads, gives a single entry per CDR3 protein. The table shows about 530,000 distinct CDR3 sequences, with about a quarter occurring only once. The V and J ends lost 8 bases and 10 bases respectively, with 27 bases between them. The CDR3 sequence is 16 residues long. The entry originates in a study of T cell repertoires in cytomegalovirus infection. Study-wide context: CMV infection plus the matching HLA type was flagged by public TCR beta signatures. Study-wide results and caveats: There were HLA-C-restricted CMV-specific TCR beta clonotypes dominating the ex vivo response. Adding up the frequency of public TCR beta families identified people who carried CMV plus the relevant HLA.

The specimen sequenced was PBMCs. This chain links TRBV12-3 or TRBV12-4 with TRBJ2-1; D is possibly TRBD1 or TRBD2 (5 bases each). This TCR came from a human donor in good health (CMV status not recorded). Some clones in this sample may be carry-over from other donors' samples. CDR3 region: CASYRPPRVEGREQFF. The CDR3 region has the DNA TGTGCCAGCTATAGGCCGCCTAGGGTTGAGGGGCGGGAGCAGTTCTTC.